The TCR beta chain described here comes from a study of technical replicates of blood from several donors. Sequencing was performed with immunoSEQ multiplex PCR; in TCRdb, only in-frame clones are kept and a portion is missing. The sample carries about 100,000 clones, about 94% recorded once. The CDR3 is made up of 15 amino acids. The germline CDR1 and CDR2 sequences are KGHSH and LQKENI. The ends lost 1 base at V and 0 bases at J; junction bases unmatched: 3. This clone was counted between two and nine times. The sequencing sample was made of T cells isolated from PBMCs. This receptor was identified in a human donor in good health. The chain recombines TRBV18 with TRBJ2-7; 7 bases are shared with TRBD2. The CDR3 region is CASSPQGGSSYEQYF. The CDR3 nucleotides read TGTGCCAGCTCACCACAGGGAGGGTCCTCCTACGAGCAGTACTTC.